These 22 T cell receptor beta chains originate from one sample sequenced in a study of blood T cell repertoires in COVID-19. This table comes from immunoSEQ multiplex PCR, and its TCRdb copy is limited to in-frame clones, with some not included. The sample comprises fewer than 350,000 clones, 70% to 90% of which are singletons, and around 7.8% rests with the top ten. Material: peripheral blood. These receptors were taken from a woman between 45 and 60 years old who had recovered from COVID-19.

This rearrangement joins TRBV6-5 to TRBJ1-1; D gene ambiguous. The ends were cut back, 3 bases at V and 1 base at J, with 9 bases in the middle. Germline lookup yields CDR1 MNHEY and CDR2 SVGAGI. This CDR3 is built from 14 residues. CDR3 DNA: TGTGCCAGCAGTTATGTCGCAGGGAACACTGAAGCTTTCTTT. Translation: CASSYVAGNTEAFF.

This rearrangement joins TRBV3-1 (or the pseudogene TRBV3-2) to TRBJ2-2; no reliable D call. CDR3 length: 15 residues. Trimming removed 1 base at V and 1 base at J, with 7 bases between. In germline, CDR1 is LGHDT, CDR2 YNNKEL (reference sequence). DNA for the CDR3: TGTGCCAGCAGCCAAGGCTCCAGGAACACCGGGGAGCTGTTTTTT. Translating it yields CASSQGSRNTGELFF.

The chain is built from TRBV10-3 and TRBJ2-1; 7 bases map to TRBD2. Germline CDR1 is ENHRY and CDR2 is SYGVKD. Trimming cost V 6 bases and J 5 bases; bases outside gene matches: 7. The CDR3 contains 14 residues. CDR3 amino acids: CAIRSAGVDNEQFF. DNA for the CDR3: TGTGCCATCAGATCCGCGGGGGTGGACAATGAGCAGTTCTTC.

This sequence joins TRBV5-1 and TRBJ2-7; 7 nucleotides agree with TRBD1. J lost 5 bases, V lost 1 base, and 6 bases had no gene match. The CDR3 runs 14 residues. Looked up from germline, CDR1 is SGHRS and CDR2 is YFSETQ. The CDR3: CASSLWDRWDEQYF. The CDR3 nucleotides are TGCGCCAGCAGCTTGTGGGACAGATGGGACGAGCAGTACTTC.

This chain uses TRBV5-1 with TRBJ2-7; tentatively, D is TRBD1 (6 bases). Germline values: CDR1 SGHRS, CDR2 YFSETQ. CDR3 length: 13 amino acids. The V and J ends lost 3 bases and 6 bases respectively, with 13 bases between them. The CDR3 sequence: CASSSAWGPEQYF. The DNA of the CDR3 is TGCGCCAGCAGCTCGGCTTGGGGGCCCGAGCAGTACTTC.

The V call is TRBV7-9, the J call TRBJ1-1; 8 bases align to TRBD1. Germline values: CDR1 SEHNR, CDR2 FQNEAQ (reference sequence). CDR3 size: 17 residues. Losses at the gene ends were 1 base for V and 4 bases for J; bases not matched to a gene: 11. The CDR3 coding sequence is TGTGCCAGCAGCTTAGAGAGCAGGGGGCCAGGGGGCACTGAAGCTTTCTTT. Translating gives CASSLESRGPGGTEAFF.

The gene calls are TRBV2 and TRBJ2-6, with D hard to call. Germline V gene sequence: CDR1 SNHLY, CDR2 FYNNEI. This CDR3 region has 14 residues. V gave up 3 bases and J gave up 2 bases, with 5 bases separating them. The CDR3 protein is CASSERTGANVLTF. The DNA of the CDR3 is TGTGCCAGCAGTGAGAGGACTGGGGCCAACGTCCTGACTTTC.

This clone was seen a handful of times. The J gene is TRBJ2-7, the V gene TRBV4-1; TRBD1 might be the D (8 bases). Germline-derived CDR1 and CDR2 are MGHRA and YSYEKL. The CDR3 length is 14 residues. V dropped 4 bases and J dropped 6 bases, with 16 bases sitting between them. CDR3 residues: CASSPGQGGLEQYF. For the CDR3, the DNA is TGCGCCAGCAGCCCCGGACAGGGAGGGCTCGAGCAGTACTTC.

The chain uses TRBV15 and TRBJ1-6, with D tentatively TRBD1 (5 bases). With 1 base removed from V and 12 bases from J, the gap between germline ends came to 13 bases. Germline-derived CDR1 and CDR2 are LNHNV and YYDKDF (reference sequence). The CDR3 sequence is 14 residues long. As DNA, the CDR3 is TGTGCCACCAGCAGAGTAACCCTCAGGGAACCCCTCCACTTT. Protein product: CATSRVTLREPLHF.

The CDR3 DNA sequence: TGTGCCAGCAGCAGCAGACAGCCCTCCTACGAGCAGTACTTC. Translation: CASSSRQPSYEQYF. This sequence joins TRBV5-4 and TRBJ2-7; D is possibly TRBD1 (5 bases). The ends were cut back, 4 bases at V and 0 bases at J, with 11 bases in the middle. The CDR3 has 14 residues. CDR1 SGHNT and CDR2 YYREEE come from the germline V gene (reference sequence).

The CDR3 nucleotides are TGCGCCAGCACCCTTGACGGGACATTGGGATCTAAACTGTTTTTT. Translation: CASTLDGTLGSKLFF. The J gene is TRBJ1-4, the V gene TRBV4-1, with D perhaps matching TRBD1 (6 bases). The CDR3 is made up of 15 amino acids. Germline assignment: CDR1 MGHRA and CDR2 YSYEKL. Trimming shortened V by 7 bases and J by 11 bases, and 23 bases separated the two germline ends.

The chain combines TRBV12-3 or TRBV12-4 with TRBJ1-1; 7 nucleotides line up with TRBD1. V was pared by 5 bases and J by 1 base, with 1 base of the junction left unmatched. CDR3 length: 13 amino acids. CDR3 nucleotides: TGTGCCAGCAGTCGGACAGGGAACACTGAAGCTTTCTTT. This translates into CASSRTGNTEAFF.

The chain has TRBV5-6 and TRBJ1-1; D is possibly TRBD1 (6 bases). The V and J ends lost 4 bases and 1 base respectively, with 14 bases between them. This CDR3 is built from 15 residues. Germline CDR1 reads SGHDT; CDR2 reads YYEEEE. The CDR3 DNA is TGTGCCAGCAGCCGGGGGGCTGGGAAGAACACTGAAGCTTTCTTT. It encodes CASSRGAGKNTEAFF.

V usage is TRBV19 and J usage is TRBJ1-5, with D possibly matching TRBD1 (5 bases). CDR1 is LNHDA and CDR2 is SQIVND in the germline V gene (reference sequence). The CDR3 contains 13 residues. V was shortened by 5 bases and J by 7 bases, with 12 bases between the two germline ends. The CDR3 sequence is CASSDRVNQPQHF. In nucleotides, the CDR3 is TGTGCCAGTAGTGACAGAGTAAACCAGCCCCAGCATTTT.

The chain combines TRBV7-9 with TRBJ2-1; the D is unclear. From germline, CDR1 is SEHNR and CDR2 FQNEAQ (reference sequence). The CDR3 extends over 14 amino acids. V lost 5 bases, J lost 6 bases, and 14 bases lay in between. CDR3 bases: TGTGCCAGCAGCCCCCTTTCTACGGGCAATGAGCAGTTCTTC. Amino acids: CASSPLSTGNEQFF.

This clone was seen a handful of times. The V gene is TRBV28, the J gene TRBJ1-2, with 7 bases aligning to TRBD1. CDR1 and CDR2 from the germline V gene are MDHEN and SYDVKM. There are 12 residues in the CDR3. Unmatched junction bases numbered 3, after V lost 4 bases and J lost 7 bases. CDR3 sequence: CASSSTGPGYTF. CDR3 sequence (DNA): TGTGCCAGCAGTTCGACAGGGCCTGGCTACACCTTC.

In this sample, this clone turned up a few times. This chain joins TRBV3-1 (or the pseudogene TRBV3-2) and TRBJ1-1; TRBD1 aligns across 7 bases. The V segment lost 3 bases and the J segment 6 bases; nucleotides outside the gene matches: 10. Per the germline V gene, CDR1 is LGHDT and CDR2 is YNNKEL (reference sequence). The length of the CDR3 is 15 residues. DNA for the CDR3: TGTGCCAGCAGCCACAGGAGACAGGGCGCATCTGAAGCTTTCTTT. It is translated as CASSHRRQGASEAFF.

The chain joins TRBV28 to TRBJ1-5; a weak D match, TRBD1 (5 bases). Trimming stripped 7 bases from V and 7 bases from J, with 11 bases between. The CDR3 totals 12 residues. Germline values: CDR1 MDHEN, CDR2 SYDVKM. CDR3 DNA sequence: TGTGCCAGCATCCGGCCAGGGCAGCCCCAGCATTTT. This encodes CASIRPGQPQHF.

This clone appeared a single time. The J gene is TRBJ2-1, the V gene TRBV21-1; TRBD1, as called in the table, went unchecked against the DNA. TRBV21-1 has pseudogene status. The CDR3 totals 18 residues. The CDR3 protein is CASSTGTGILYSYNEQFF. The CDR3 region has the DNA TGTGCCAGCAGCACCGGGACAGGGATTCTTTACTCCTACAATGAGCAGTTCTTC.

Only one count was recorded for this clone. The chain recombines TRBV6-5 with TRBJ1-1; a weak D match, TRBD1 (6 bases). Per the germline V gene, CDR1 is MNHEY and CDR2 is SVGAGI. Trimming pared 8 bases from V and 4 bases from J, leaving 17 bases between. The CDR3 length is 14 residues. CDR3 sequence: CASLHHNRATEAFF. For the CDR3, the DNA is TGTGCCAGCTTGCACCATAACAGGGCCACTGAAGCTTTCTTT.

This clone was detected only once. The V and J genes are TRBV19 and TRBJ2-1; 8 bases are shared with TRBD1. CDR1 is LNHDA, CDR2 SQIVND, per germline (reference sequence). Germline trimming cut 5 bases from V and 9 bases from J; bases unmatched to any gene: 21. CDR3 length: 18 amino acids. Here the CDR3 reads CASSLFFGQGPGNGEQFF. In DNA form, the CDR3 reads TGTGCCAGTAGTTTATTTTTTGGACAGGGCCCAGGAAACGGTGAGCAGTTCTTC.

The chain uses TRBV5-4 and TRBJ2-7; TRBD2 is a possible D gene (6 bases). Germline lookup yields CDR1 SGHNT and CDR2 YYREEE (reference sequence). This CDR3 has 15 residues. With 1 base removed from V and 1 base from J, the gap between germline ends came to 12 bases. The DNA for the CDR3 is TGTGCCAGCAGCTTGACCCGACTAGGATCCTACGAGCAGTACTTC. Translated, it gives CASSLTRLGSYEQYF.